The 9 T cell receptor beta chains listed next were all sequenced from one sample in a study of CD8+CD57+ T cells in acquired aplastic anemia. Genomic DNA provided the template from which TCR beta VDJ and CDR3 profiles were obtained. TCRdb analysed the reads with MiXCR anew, one entry per CDR3 protein. Among roughly 170,000 distinct CDR3 sequences listed, about three fifths were seen once. Sequencing was carried out using sorted CD4+, CD8+, or CD8+CD57+ T cells (not recorded which) from PBMCs. The receptors were gathered from a human donor in good health.

The rearrangement uses TRBV7-2 and TRBJ2-7; TRBD2 aligns across 10 bases. V trimming: 3 bases; J trimming: 7 bases; junction bases outside the gene matches: 9. CDR3 size: 15 residues. Germline CDR1 SGHTA, CDR2 FQGNSA. DNA for the CDR3: TGTGCCAGCAGCTTTGGGCTAGCGGGAGTCGGAGAGCAGTACTTC. Translating it yields CASSFGLAGVGEQYF.

Concerning this clonotype: One end of the junction varies from germline; a read error may be responsible. The chain recombines TRBV5-5 with TRBJ2-1; 11 nucleotides line up with TRBD2. CDR1 is SGHKS, CDR2 YYEKEE, per germline (reference sequence). This CDR3 contains 16 residues. CDR3 sequence reads: CASSSTSGNTYNEQFF. CDR3 DNA sequence: TGCGCCAGCAGCTCGACTAGCGGGAACACCTACAATGAGCAGTTCTTC.

The chain carries TRBV20-1 and TRBJ2-5, with D possibly matching TRBD2 (6 bases). The germline gives CDR1 DFQATT, CDR2 SNEGSKA (reference sequence). CDR3 length: 13 residues. Deletions cut 8 bases from V and 2 bases from J, with 15 bases between. The CDR3 spells CSSGGIGQETQYF. The CDR3 DNA reads TGCAGTTCTGGGGGGATAGGTCAAGAGACCCAGTACTTC.

This clonotype has only a few counts. This may stem from a read error, because a much larger clone lies one nucleotide away. The chain joins TRBV20-1 to TRBJ2-1; 11 nucleotides agree with TRBD2. This CDR3 has 19 amino acids. CDR1 and CDR2 from the germline V gene are DFQATT and SNEGSKA (reference sequence). CDR3 bases: TGCAGTGCCGCCCCGGGACCCTACAGGACTAGCGGGCCGAACAATGAGCGGTTCTTC. Protein product: CSAAPGPYRTSGPNNERFF.

The J gene is TRBJ2-5, the V gene TRBV27; 7 bases map to TRBD1. Trimming cost V 8 bases and J 1 base; bases outside gene matches: 10. The CDR3 sequence is 15 residues long. CDR1 is MNHEY and CDR2 is SMNVEV in the germline V gene (reference sequence). The CDR3 region has the DNA TGTGCCAGCGGACGACAGGGATGGTCCCAAGAGACCCAGTACTTC. This sequence encodes CASGRQGWSQETQYF.

This clonotype has ten or more counts. The chain couples TRBV13 to TRBJ2-3; 9 bases are shared with TRBD2. Trimming took 1 base from V and 5 from J; bases not matched to a gene: 13. The CDR3 length is 18 residues. CDR1 PRHDT and CDR2 FYEKMQ come from the germline V gene (reference sequence). CDR3 sequence: CASSLERASGMKRDTQYF. The CDR3 coding sequence is TGTGCCAGCAGCTTAGAAAGGGCTAGCGGGATGAAGAGAGATACGCAGTATTTT.

This clonotype showed up just once. V is TRBV10-2 and J is TRBJ2-1; a weak D match, TRBD1 (6 bases). V dropped 4 bases and J dropped 5 bases, with 9 bases sitting between them. The V gene's germline CDR1 is WSHSY and CDR2 SAAADI. This CDR3 comprises 13 residues. CDR3 DNA: TGCGCCAGCAGTGGGGGGCCCCACAATGAGCAGTTCTTC. Its translation is CASSGGPHNEQFF.

The chain recombines TRBV19 with TRBJ2-7; no clear D. The germline V gene encodes CDR1 LNHDA and CDR2 SQIVND (reference sequence). V was cut by 4 bases and J by 2 bases, with 9 bases left in between. The CDR3 contains 13 residues. The CDR3 nucleotides are TGTGCCAGTAGTAACCAGGAAGCCTACGAGCAGTACTTC. It yields the protein CASSNQEAYEQYF.

The chain joins TRBV2 to TRBJ1-6; TRBD1 matches 7 bases. Trimming removed 9 bases from V and 3 bases from J; junction bases left unmatched: 11. Per the germline V gene, CDR1 is SNHLY and CDR2 is FYNNEI. The CDR3 has 16 residues. The CDR3 DNA is TGTGCCAGACAGGGACAGACAAATGACTATAATTCACCCCTCCACTTT. It codes for CARQGQTNDYNSPLHF.